The next 9 T cell receptor beta chains were all read from a single sample in a study of T cells expressing NK-cell markers. TCRdb reprocessed the 5' RACE reads and reports one entry per CDR3 protein, with no DNA. The sample totals fewer than 400,000 distinct CDR3 sequences. Material for sequencing was blood T cells: a sorted CD56 or NKG2C T cell subset, CD4+ or CD8+ T cells, or bulk PBMC T cells (not recorded which). These receptors all stem from a woman aged 50 to 60 in good health.

The chain uses TRBV29-1 and TRBJ2-3; TCRdb reports TRBD1, a call that lacks DNA to check it against. In germline, CDR1 is SQVTM, CDR2 ANQGSEA. This CDR3 spans 16 amino acids. The CDR3 sequence: CSVDSWRDRNTDTQYF.

The rearrangement joins TRBV4-1 to TRBJ1-2. This CDR3 is 15 amino acids long. Germline-derived CDR1 and CDR2 are MGHRA and YSYEKL. CDR3 amino acids: CASSQERAALYGYTF.

This chain connects TRBV6-5 to TRBJ2-1; the TCRdb call, TRBD2, lacks DNA for checking. Germline V gene data show CDR1 as MNHEY and CDR2 as SVGAGI. The CDR3 runs to 16 residues. The CDR3 loop is CASSYGAGGSYNEQFF.

This chain links TRBV6-5 with TRBJ1-5. The CDR3 covers 14 residues. The germline gives CDR1 MNHEY, CDR2 SVGAGI. The CDR3 loop reads CASSYSRPNQPQHF.

The chain employs TRBV15 and TRBJ2-1; TCRdb's D gene call, TRBD2, goes unchecked for lack of DNA. In germline, CDR1 is LNHNV, CDR2 YYDKDF (reference sequence). The CDR3 spans 12 residues. The CDR3 sequence: CAGRGGLNEQFF.

The V and J genes are TRBV24-1 and TRBJ2-1; TCRdb's assignment of TRBD1 cannot be checked, as there is no DNA. Per germline, CDR1 KGHDR and CDR2 SFDVKD. The CDR3 covers 12 residues. The CDR3 protein is CATSGVSHEQFF.

The rearrangement uses TRBV7-9 and TRBJ2-7. The germline CDR1 and CDR2 sequences are SEHNR and FQNEAQ (reference sequence). This CDR3 is 15 amino acids long. CDR3 loop: CASSLARGSTYEQYF.

The chain couples TRBV12-3 or TRBV12-4 to TRBJ2-2; TCRdb designates TRBD1, a call that cannot be tested without DNA. This CDR3 contains 17 residues. The CDR3 reads CASSSSNRGRGTGELFF.

The chain couples TRBV6-4 to TRBJ2-1. The length of the CDR3 is 14 residues. Per the germline V gene, CDR1 is MRHNA and CDR2 is SNTAGT. The CDR3 loop is CASSARDSYNEQFF.